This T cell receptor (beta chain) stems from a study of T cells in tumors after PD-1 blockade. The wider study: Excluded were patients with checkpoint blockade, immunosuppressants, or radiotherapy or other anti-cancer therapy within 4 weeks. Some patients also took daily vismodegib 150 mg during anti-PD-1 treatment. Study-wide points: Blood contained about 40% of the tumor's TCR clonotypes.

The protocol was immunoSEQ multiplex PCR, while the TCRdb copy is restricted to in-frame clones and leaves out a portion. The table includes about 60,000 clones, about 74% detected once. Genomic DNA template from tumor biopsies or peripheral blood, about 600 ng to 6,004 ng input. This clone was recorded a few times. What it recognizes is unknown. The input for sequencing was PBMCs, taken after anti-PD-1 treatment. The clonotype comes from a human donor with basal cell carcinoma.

CDR3: CATSAGFSQPQHF. CDR3 nucleotide sequence: TGTGCCACCAGTGCAGGGTTCAGTCAGCCCCAGCATTTT. This chain uses TRBV24-1 with TRBJ1-5; maybe TRBD1 (5 bases). Trimming shortened V by 5 bases and J by 6 bases, and 10 bases separated the two germline ends. Germline values: CDR1 KGHDR, CDR2 SFDVKD. The CDR3 covers 13 residues.